Sequencing of this T cell receptor beta chain was carried out in a study of T-cell memory formation after mild COVID-19. Whole-study findings and limits: Contracting CD4+ clones lay largely in CM and EM, with CD8+ ones residing in EMRA. Day 15 to 85 contractors were CD4/CD8 balanced; later expanders leaned CD4+.

The authors produced TCR alpha and TCR beta cDNA libraries with sample barcodes and UMIs by 5'RACE using constant-segment primers. TCRdb analysed the 5' RACE reads with MiXCR anew, one entry per CDR3 protein. This sample has about 560,000 distinct CDR3 sequences, with approximately 21% found just once. The CDR3 sequence is 18 residues long. CDR1 is DFQATT, CDR2 SNEGSKA, per germline (reference sequence). V lost 1 base and J lost 5, with 26 bases in between. A few counts support this clonotype. The antigen remains unidentified. This TCR derives from an adult woman who had mild COVID-19 (a few samples of this study predate the infection). Cell type and time point are not known. V gene TRBV20-1 combines with J gene TRBJ2-5; D might be TRBD1 (6 bases). Sequenced: PBMCs or a T cell subset sorted from them (not recorded which). The CDR3 region is CSARGEGRGLTLRETQYF. The CDR3 DNA sequence: TGCAGTGCTAGAGGAGAGGGCAGGGGCCTTACCTTGAGGGAGACCCAGTACTTC.